Each of the 26 T cell receptor beta chains below was sequenced from the same sample in a study of T cells in women clearing cervical HPV infection. Some clones are missing from TCRdb's copy, which holds only in-frame ones; the method was immunoSEQ multiplex PCR. The sample holds roughly 48,000 clones. Sequenced: blood buffy coat. Source of these receptors: a woman aged 18 to 75 with a cervical HPV16 infection that either progressed to CIN3+ or cleared (not recorded which).

Of note for this clone: The read stops 3 residues short of the end of the CDR3; the missing end is completed from the germline J gene. This chain links TRBV11-2 with TRBJ1-3, with D unclear. Germline V gene sequence: CDR1 SGHAT, CDR2 FQNNGV. V was trimmed by 1 base and J by 4 bases, leaving 11 bases between them. CDR3 length: 15 amino acids. CDR3 DNA, as far as it was read: TGTGCCAGCAGCTTAGGTGGCTCAAGGGGAAACACC. This codes for CASSLGGSRGNT. In full, the CDR3 reads CASSLGGSRGNTIYF.

Turning to this clone: The CDR3 goes on 3 residues after the read ends, and that part is filled in from the germline J gene. The chain is built from TRBV10-3 and TRBJ2-2; D perhaps matches TRBD1 (5 bases). The CDR3 is made up of 16 amino acids. The V end lost 6 bases, the J end lost 2 bases, and 16 bases lay between the germline ends. Germline values: CDR1 ENHRY, CDR2 SYGVKD. The covered CDR3 bases are TGTGCCATCAGCGCAGACAGAATAGGAAACACCGGGGAG. Residues: CAISADRIGNTGE. The entire CDR3 protein is CAISADRIGNTGELFF.

Details on this clone: Read coverage stops 3 residues before the CDR3 terminus; the germline J gene supplies the remainder. The V and J genes are TRBV20-1 and TRBJ1-2; 11 bases match TRBD1. Germline V lookup: CDR1 DFQATT, CDR2 SNEGSKA (reference sequence). The CDR3 length is 13 residues. CDR3 bases read: TGCAGTGCTGTGGACAGGGGGCGGGGCGGC. It codes for CSAVDRGRGG. The CDR3 in full is CSAVDRGRGGYTF.

Note on this clone: The read ends 3 residues before the CDR3 terminus; that terminus is restored from the germline J gene. The V gene is TRBV19, the J gene TRBJ1-4; 12 nucleotides match TRBD1. Germline V gives CDR1 LNHDA, CDR2 SQIVND (reference sequence). The CDR3 runs to 16 residues. With V trimmed by 2 bases and J by 10 bases, 8 bases remained unmatched. The sequenced part of the CDR3 DNA is TGTGCCAGTAGTATATACTCCGGGACAGGGGGCGGAAAA. This codes for CASSIYSGTGGGK. The complete CDR3 protein is CASSIYSGTGGGKLFF. The full variable domain, with the rest looked up from reference TRBV19 and TRBJ1-4, is DGGITQSPKYLFRKEGQNVTLSCEQNLNHDAMYWYRQDPGQGLRLIYYSQIVNDFQKGDIAEGYSVSREKKESFPLTVTSAQKNPTAFYLCASSIYSGTGGGKLFFGSGTQLSVL.

Comment on this clone: Coverage ceases 3 residues before the CDR3 finishes, and the germline J gene fills in the end. The chain combines TRBV6-2 or TRBV6-3 with TRBJ2-7, with D perhaps being TRBD1 or TRBD2 (5 bases each). CDR1 MNHEY and CDR2 SVGEGT come from the germline V gene. V was clipped by 6 bases and J by 2 bases, with 20 bases between them. The CDR3 is 16 amino acids. CDR3 region: CASSYARGALTYEQYF. Incomplete CDR3 DNA: TGTGCCAGCAGCTACGCTCGAGGGGCCCTGACCTACGAG.

On this clone: Other DNA variants within this sample encode the same CDR3. The CDR3 bases that were read are TGCAGTGCTACCCAAGTAGGGACAGCTCACGGTCAGCCC. Its protein product is CSATQVGTAHGQP. The CDR3 reads in full as CSATQVGTAHGQPQHF. The chain combines TRBV20-1 with TRBJ1-5, with 7 bases matching TRBD1. Read data end 3 residues before the CDR3 end; the end is taken from the germline J gene. This CDR3 contains 16 residues. From germline, CDR1 is DFQATT and CDR2 SNEGSKA (reference sequence). V shed 4 bases and J 6 bases; nucleotides not matched to a gene: 15.

As to this clone: Read sequence stops 3 residues before the CDR3 end, and the germline J gene provides the missing end. The J gene is TRBJ2-5, the V gene TRBV9, with 9 bases matching TRBD2. With 4 bases clipped from V and 1 base from J, the junction kept 8 bases outside the gene matches. CDR1 and CDR2 (germline): SGDLS, YYNGEE. This CDR3 is 16 amino acids long. The CDR3 protein is CASSPGLAKGQETQYF. Partial CDR3 DNA: TGTGCCAGCAGCCCGGGACTAGCTAAGGGCCAAGAGACC.

To note about this clone: The read terminates 3 residues before the CDR3 end, so the remaining end is supplied by the germline J gene. J is TRBJ1-1 and V is TRBV30; no firm D call. This CDR3 is 12 amino acids long. V lost 4 bases to trimming and J lost 6 bases, with 12 bases between them. Germline V lookup: CDR1 GTSNPN, CDR2 SVGIG (reference sequence). The DNA read from the CDR3 is TGTGCCTGGAATTCTGGCGGTCCTGAA. As protein: CAWNSGGPE. The CDR3 as a whole reads CAWNSGGPEAFF.

As to this clone: The read stops 3 residues short of the end of the CDR3; the missing end is completed from the germline J gene. The rearrangement links TRBV5-8 to TRBJ2-1; the D is unclear. The CDR3 is 14 residues long. CDR1 is SGHTS, CDR2 YDEGEE, per germline. The V gene lost 3 bases and the J gene lost 3 bases, with 10 bases spanning the gap. The sequenced CDR3 bases are TGTGCCAGCAGCTACGGGTTGCGCTACAATGAG. Its protein product is CASSYGLRYNE. The full CDR3 reads CASSYGLRYNEQFF.

Of note for this clone: Read coverage stops 3 residues before the CDR3 terminus; the germline J gene supplies the remainder. Other DNA sequences in this specimen translate into the identical CDR3. The chain uses TRBV18 and TRBJ2-1, with 9 bases fitting TRBD1. CDR3 size: 14 residues. Germline CDR1 KGHSH, CDR2 LQKENI. J gave up 5 bases and V 3 bases, and 2 bases lay outside the gene matches. The sequenced part of the CDR3 DNA is TGTGCCAGCTCACCCCGACAGGGGGACAATGAG. Its protein is CASSPRQGDNE. The full CDR3 protein is CASSPRQGDNEQFF.

As concerns this clone: The CDR3 end falls 3 residues outside the read, so it is completed with the germline J gene. The chain joins TRBV6-2 or TRBV6-3 to TRBJ2-5; D might be TRBD2 (6 bases). Trimming removed 5 bases from V and 5 bases from J, with 12 bases in between. This CDR3 is built from 13 residues. Germline CDR1 and CDR2: MNHEY and SVGEGT. The CDR3 DNA, read in part, is TGTGCCAGCAGTATTGCGGGGAGGGAGACC. Its translation: CASSIAGRET. The whole CDR3 protein is CASSIAGRETQYF.

A remark on this clone: The read stops 3 residues short of the end of the CDR3; the missing end is completed from the germline J gene. The chain has TRBV5-1 and TRBJ1-6, with 9 bases aligning to TRBD1. Germline trimming cut 0 bases from V and 10 bases from J; bases unmatched to any gene: 8. Germline CDR1 reads SGHRS; CDR2 reads YFSETQ. The CDR3 has 16 amino acids. The chain's CDR3 is CASSLVPGQGYSPLHF. The CDR3 bases that were read are TGCGCCAGCAGCTTGGTCCCGGGACAGGGATACTCACCC.

Regarding this clone: The read ends 3 residues early relative to the CDR3; the germline J gene fills the gap. The gene calls are TRBV25-1 and TRBJ1-1; tentative D call: TRBD1 (6 bases). Germline CDR1 reads MGHDK; CDR2 reads SYGVNS. This CDR3 spans 15 amino acids. With 1 base removed from V and 5 bases from J, the gap between germline ends came to 14 bases. The DNA read from the CDR3 is TGTGCCAGCAGTGAATTACAGCAGGGGAAGACTGAA. The encoded protein is CASSELQQGKTE. The CDR3 in its entirety is CASSELQQGKTEAFF.

Comments on this clone: The read is 3 residues too short to cover the CDR3 end, so that end is filled in from the germline J gene. The chain is built from TRBV30 and TRBJ1-3; D unresolved. V was cut by 8 bases and J by 4 bases, with 9 bases left in between. Germline V gene sequence: CDR1 GTSNPN, CDR2 SVGIG (reference sequence). The CDR3 spans 11 residues. The CDR3 is CAKASGNTIYF. CDR3 bases read: TGTGCCAAGGCCTCGGGAAACACC.

Notes on this clone: The observed sequence ends 3 residues before the CDR3 terminus, with the missing tail filled in from the germline J gene. This rearrangement joins TRBV20-1 to TRBJ1-2; D gene unclear. Germline CDR1 and CDR2: DFQATT and SNEGSKA (reference sequence). The CDR3 extends over 14 amino acids. Between the trimmed V and J ends, which lost 1 base and 4 bases, there was a span of 13 bases. The sequenced part of the CDR3 DNA is TGCAGTGCTAGAGCACTCGGGTCGATCTATGGC. Translated, it gives CSARALGSIYG. The entire CDR3 reads CSARALGSIYGYTF.

Concerning this clone itself: The CDR3 extends 3 residues past the end of the read, so its final part is completed from the germline J gene. The chain carries TRBV5-5 and TRBJ1-1; D perhaps matches TRBD1 (5 bases). V lost 3 bases and J 6 bases, leaving 15 bases between the germline ends. The CDR3 totals 14 residues. In germline, CDR1 is SGHKS, CDR2 YYEKEE (reference sequence). The CDR3 bases that were read are TGTGCCAGCAGCTACGGGCCTAGGGGCGCTGAA. This translates into CASSYGPRGAE. The entire CDR3 protein is CASSYGPRGAEAFF.

A remark on this clone: Sequencing ends 3 residues short of the CDR3 end; the germline J gene provides the rest. The J gene is TRBJ2-7, the V gene TRBV7-2; 7 nucleotides match TRBD2. The CDR3 length is 13 residues. Germline V lookup: CDR1 SGHTA, CDR2 FQGNSA. The junction had 2 bases not matched to a gene; V was cut back by 3 bases and J by 3 bases. Here the CDR3 reads CASSLGRGYEQYF. CDR3 DNA, as far as it was read: TGTGCCAGCAGCTTGGGGAGGGGCTACGAG.

About this clone itself: The read terminates 3 residues before the CDR3 end, so the remaining end is supplied by the germline J gene. V gene TRBV20-1 combines with J gene TRBJ1-2; possibly TRBD1 for D (6 bases). The V end was cut by 0 bases, the J end by 4 bases, with 15 bases between. There are 15 residues in the CDR3. Germline V gives CDR1 DFQATT, CDR2 SNEGSKA (reference sequence). CDR3 sequence reads: CSARDFSGRGYGYTF. The covered CDR3 bases are TGCAGTGCTAGAGATTTCTCGGGCAGGGGCTATGGC.

Concerning this clone itself: Germline is not matched at one junction end, which may reflect a read error. The DNA ends 3 residues before the CDR3 does, and the rest of the CDR3 is filled in from the germline J gene. The chain combines TRBV4-2 with TRBJ2-5, with 7 bases identical to TRBD2. CDR3 size: 17 residues. CDR1 is LGHNA, CDR2 YNFKEQ, per germline. The CDR3 is CASSQDPGGEGGETQYF. The sequenced CDR3 bases are TGCGCCAGCAGCCAAGATCCCGGCGGGGAGGGAGGAGAGACC.

For this clone: The CDR3 extends 3 residues past the end of the read, so its final part is completed from the germline J gene. The genes are TRBV4-2 and TRBJ2-5; 13 nucleotides match TRBD2. The V and J ends lost 4 bases and 5 bases, in that order; junction bases with no gene match: 10. CDR1 is LGHNA and CDR2 is YNFKEQ in the germline V gene. The CDR3 has 17 amino acids. CDR3 residues: CASSPIGTSGMRETQYF. The sequenced part of the CDR3 DNA is TGTGCCAGCAGCCCAATTGGGACTAGCGGGATGAGGGAGACC.

The CDR3 loop reads CASSLRITGGVAQPQHF. CDR3 DNA, as far as it was read: TGTGCCAGTAGCCTTAGGATAACAGGGGGCGTCGCTCAGCCC. The V call is TRBV19, the J call TRBJ1-5; 9 bases match TRBD1. From the germline J gene comes the end of the CDR3, since the read stops 3 residues before it. This CDR3 contains 17 residues. Germline trimming cut 6 bases from V and 6 bases from J; bases unmatched to any gene: 15. Germline values: CDR1 LNHDA, CDR2 SQIVND (reference sequence).

Remarks on this clone: The read stops 3 residues short of the end of the CDR3; the missing end is completed from the germline J gene. J is TRBJ2-2 and V is TRBV6-2 or TRBV6-3; 8 bases map to TRBD1. J gave up 6 bases and V 7 bases, and 4 bases lay outside the gene matches. The CDR3 extends over 13 amino acids. CDR1 is MNHEY and CDR2 is SVGEGT in the germline V gene. CDR3 sequence reads: CASTDRDPGELFF. The DNA read from the CDR3 is TGTGCCAGCACGGACAGGGACCCCGGGGAG.

Concerning this clone: The read falls 3 residues short of the CDR3 end, and the missing part is taken from the germline J gene. The genes are TRBV4-1 and TRBJ2-3, with D perhaps TRBD2 (6 bases). The CDR3 sequence is 14 residues long. From germline, CDR1 is MGHRA and CDR2 YSYEKL. CDR3 bases read: TGCGCCAGCAGCCTCCGGAAGTCTGAGCGGGCG. Amino acid sequence: CASSLRKSERA. In full, the CDR3 is CASSLRKSERAQYF.

Remarks on this clone: The read stops 3 residues short of the end of the CDR3; the missing end is completed from the germline J gene. V and J are TRBV20-1 and TRBJ2-5, with TRBD1 matching over 8 bases. V was clipped by 6 bases and J by 5 bases; unmatched bases: 8. The CDR3 totals 13 residues. Germline loops: CDR1 DFQATT, CDR2 SNEGSKA (reference sequence). The CDR3 is CSAPTGAGETQYF. The part of the CDR3 DNA that was read is TGCAGTGCGCCGACAGGGGCCGGGGAGACC.

Note on this clone: The read stops 3 residues short of the end of the CDR3; the missing end is completed from the germline J gene. This rearrangement joins TRBV9 to TRBJ1-2, with 7 bases lining up with TRBD1. Per the germline V gene, CDR1 is SGDLS and CDR2 is YYNGEE. The CDR3 length is 14 residues. CDR3: CASSVGQGLSGYTF. The covered CDR3 bases are TGTGCCAGCAGCGTAGGACAGGGCCTGTCGGGC. The full variable domain, completed using reference TRBV9 and TRBJ1-2, is DSGVTQTPKHLITATGQRVTLRCSPRSGDLSVYWYQQSLDQGLQFLIQYYNGEERAKGNILERFSAQQFPDLHSELNLSSLELGDSALYFCASSVGQGLSGYTFGSGTRLTVV.

About this clone: The read halts 3 residues ahead of the CDR3 end, with the missing end drawn from the germline J gene. The chain links TRBV11-2 to TRBJ2-7; no reliable D call. With 2 bases removed from V and 3 bases from J, the gap between germline ends came to 8 bases. The CDR3 loop spans 13 amino acids. CDR1 and CDR2 (germline): SGHAT, FQNNGV. CDR3 amino acids: CASSLQQVYEQYF. CDR3 DNA, as far as it was read: TGTGCCAGCAGCTTACAACAAGTCTACGAG.